Shown below are 20 T cell receptor beta chains from a single sample sequenced in a study of T cell changes during pregnancy in multiple sclerosis. Some clones are missing from TCRdb's copy, which holds only in-frame ones; the method was immunoSEQ multiplex PCR. This table has about 110,000 clones, just under 95% appearing once. The material was peripheral blood, obtained after pregnancy. Source of these receptors: a female donor with multiple sclerosis, enrolled in a pregnancy study.

The chain employs TRBV7-9 and TRBJ2-7; no clear D. CDR1 is SEHNR and CDR2 is FQNEAQ in the germline V gene (reference sequence). The CDR3 has 15 amino acids. Deletions cut 10 bases from V and 2 bases from J, with 21 bases between. The CDR3: CATARVAARTYEQYF. The CDR3 bases are TGTGCCACGGCTCGGGTGGCAGCGCGCACCTACGAGCAGTACTTC.

The J gene is TRBJ2-7, the V gene TRBV5-4; 7 bases agree with TRBD1. The CDR3 extends over 13 amino acids. V lost 4 bases and J lost 6; bases outside the gene matches: 7. Germline V gene lookup returns CDR1 SGHNT and CDR2 YYREEE (reference sequence). The CDR3 coding sequence is TGTGCCAGCAGCACGGACAGGTGGGGCGAGCAGTACTTC. It specifies CASSTDRWGEQYF.

This chain uses TRBV21-1 with TRBJ2-1; the D call in the table, TRBD1, was not verified against the DNA. TRBV21-1 is labeled a pseudogene. The CDR3 runs to 16 residues. Written as DNA, the CDR3 is TGTGCCAGTCCCCAGGTCAGGGGAAGCTCCTACAATGAGCAGTTCTTC. Residues: CASPQVRGSSYNEQFF.

This sequence joins TRBV30 and TRBJ2-7; 7 positions agree with TRBD1. The CDR3 is made up of 14 amino acids. Germline-derived CDR1 and CDR2 are GTSNPN and SVGIG (reference sequence). J lost 4 bases, V lost 0 bases, and 6 bases had no gene match. CDR3 coding DNA: TGTGCCTGGAGTGTATTAGAGGGGGCGTACGAGCAGTACTTC. The encoded protein is CAWSVLEGAYEQYF.

This rearrangement joins TRBV4-1 to TRBJ1-2; 11 bases fit TRBD1. The germline V gene has CDR1 MGHRA and CDR2 YSYEKL. CDR3 length: 16 residues. V was pared by 4 bases and J by 4 bases, with 8 bases of the junction left unmatched. As DNA, the CDR3 is TGCGCCAGCAGCCTTTCACGGACAGGGGGCATCTATGGCTACACCTTC. As protein: CASSLSRTGGIYGYTF.

This clone appeared a single time. V is TRBV7-9 and J is TRBJ2-2, with 8 bases identical to TRBD2. Per the germline V gene, CDR1 is SEHNR and CDR2 is FQNEAQ (reference sequence). The CDR3 covers 16 residues. After removal of 4 bases from V and 7 bases from J, the junction contained 11 bases not matched to a gene. The CDR3 DNA is TGTGCCAGCAGCTCCGCCGGGACTAGAGCGGGCGGGGAGCTGTTTTTT. Encoded protein: CASSSAGTRAGGELFF.

The chain has TRBV28 and TRBJ2-7; TRBD1 aligns across 10 bases. The V segment lost 3 bases and the J segment 3 bases; nucleotides outside the gene matches: 2. CDR1 and CDR2 (germline): MDHEN, SYDVKM. The CDR3 has 14 residues. The CDR3 nucleotides read TGTGCCAGCAGTTTGGGACAGGGGCTCTACGAGCAGTACTTC. Its protein product is CASSLGQGLYEQYF.

This chain links TRBV30 with TRBJ1-2; a possible D gene is TRBD1 (5 bases). The germline gives CDR1 GTSNPN, CDR2 SVGIG (reference sequence). The CDR3 runs 15 residues. Trimming cost V 3 bases and J 4 bases, with 18 bases left between them. The CDR3 DNA is TGTGCCTGGAGGGACGCTAGGGGAGGTAGCTATGGCTACACCTTC. Translating it yields CAWRDARGGSYGYTF.

The rearrangement links TRBV27 to TRBJ2-2; D is perhaps TRBD2 (5 bases). Trimming took off 7 bases at V and 3 bases at J, with 18 bases between the two ends. Germline CDR1 reads MNHEY; CDR2 reads SMNVEV (reference sequence). This CDR3 contains 16 residues. CDR3 residues: CASKGDPEWDTGELFF. The CDR3 DNA sequence: TGTGCCAGCAAGGGAGACCCTGAGTGGGACACCGGGGAGCTGTTTTTT.

This chain joins TRBV6-1 and TRBJ2-7; maybe TRBD2 (6 bases). CDR1 is MNHNS and CDR2 is SASEGT in the germline V gene. V was shortened by 7 bases and J by 1 base, with 14 bases between the two germline ends. This CDR3 contains 14 residues. CDR3 DNA sequence: TGTGCCAGCACTCTGGCGGGACCGTCCTACGAGCAGTACTTC. Protein: CASTLAGPSYEQYF.

The CDR3 region is CASSFKGLSPREQYF. For the CDR3, the DNA is TGTGCCAGCAGCTTCAAAGGACTTTCCCCTCGCGAGCAGTACTTC. The chain combines TRBV5-4 with TRBJ2-7; TRBD2 might be the D (5 bases). CDR3 length equals 15 residues. Germline lookup yields CDR1 SGHNT and CDR2 YYREEE (reference sequence). Trimming removed 2 bases at V and 6 bases at J, with 18 bases between.

Remarks on this clone: The germline gene is not matched at one end of the junction; a read error may be the cause. The chain has TRBV19 and TRBJ1-2; perhaps TRBD1 as D (5 bases). CDR1 is LNHDA, CDR2 SQIVND, per germline (reference sequence). The CDR3 is made up of 14 amino acids. The CDR3 is CASTPTGWNSGYTF. For the CDR3, the DNA is TGTGCCAGTACCCCCACAGGCTGGAACTCTGGCTACACCTTC.

This clone occurred once. The CDR3 DNA is TGTGCCAGCAGCTCGATTGACGAGGGAAACTCTGGAAACACCATATATTTT. Its protein is CASSSIDEGNSGNTIYF. V gene TRBV5-6 combines with J gene TRBJ1-3, with D uncertain. Germline V gene sequence: CDR1 SGHDT, CDR2 YYEEEE. This CDR3 has 17 residues. The ends were cut back, 3 bases at V and 0 bases at J, with 16 bases in the middle. The complete variable domain, with remaining parts taken from reference TRBV5-6 and TRBJ1-3, reads DAGVTQSPTHLIKTRGQQVTLRCSPKSGHDTVSWYQQALGQGPQFIFQYYEEEERQRGNFPDRFSGHQFPNYSSELNVNALLLGDSALYLCASSSIDEGNSGNTIYFGEGSWLTVV.

This chain connects TRBV5-1 to TRBJ2-3; 16 nucleotides match TRBD2. Germline V gene sequence: CDR1 SGHRS, CDR2 YFSETQ. The CDR3 sequence is 18 residues long. V lost 2 bases, J lost 3 bases, and 6 bases stayed unmatched. The CDR3, as DNA: TGCGCCAGCAGCTTTACCGGGACTAGCGGGAGGGGGACAGATACGCAGTATTTT. This encodes CASSFTGTSGRGTDTQYF.

The genes are TRBV28 and TRBJ2-6; D is unclear. CDR1 MDHEN and CDR2 SYDVKM come from the germline V gene. Trimming took off 6 bases at V and 0 bases at J, with 9 bases between the two ends. This CDR3 comprises 15 residues. CDR3 sequence reads: CASSSYLSGANVLTF. As DNA, the CDR3 is TGTGCCAGCAGCAGTTACCTCTCTGGGGCCAACGTCCTGACTTTC.

To note about this clone: The junction departs from the called germline gene at one end, perhaps through a read error. The chain joins TRBV27 to TRBJ1-2; 9 nucleotides align to TRBD1. Germline CDR1 is MNHEY and CDR2 is SMNVEV (reference sequence). CDR3 length: 13 amino acids. Here the CDR3 reads CATDPGTGPPLLF. Here the CDR3 DNA reads TGTGCCACCGATCCCGGGACAGGGCCTCCACTCCTCTTC.

This chain links TRBV7-9 with TRBJ2-1; TRBD2 matches at 8 bases. J was trimmed by 4 bases and V by 2 bases; bases with no gene match: 7. Germline-derived CDR1 and CDR2 are SEHNR and FQNEAQ (reference sequence). This CDR3 has 16 amino acids. This CDR3 is CASSLQAGAGYNEQFF. The DNA of the CDR3 is TGTGCCAGCAGCTTACAAGCGGGAGCGGGGTACAATGAGCAGTTCTTC.

The chain couples TRBV28 to TRBJ1-1; D is unclear. The CDR3 has 13 amino acids. Trimming pared 5 bases from V and 5 bases from J, leaving 12 bases between. The germline CDR1 and CDR2 sequences are MDHEN and SYDVKM. The CDR3 here is CASSPLGGTEAFF. The DNA for the CDR3 is TGTGCCAGCAGTCCCCTCGGAGGGACTGAAGCTTTCTTT.

This clone has more than one count but fewer than ten. The rearrangement links TRBV19 to TRBJ1-1, with a possible D match to TRBD1 (5 bases). The CDR3 is 14 residues long. CDR1 LNHDA and CDR2 SQIVND come from the germline V gene (reference sequence). V gave up 6 bases and J gave up 0 bases, with 11 bases separating them. In DNA, the CDR3 is TGTGCCAGTAGCCGAGACAGCATGAACACTGAAGCTTTCTTT. This codes for CASSRDSMNTEAFF.

The rearrangement links TRBV19 to TRBJ2-5; 7 positions match TRBD2. The V gene's germline CDR1 is LNHDA and CDR2 SQIVND (reference sequence). V dropped 5 bases and J dropped 7; count of bases not matched to a gene: 4. The CDR3 sequence is 12 residues long. The CDR3 DNA is TGTGCCAGTAGTGCTGGGGGGGGGACCCAGTACTTC. It encodes CASSAGGGTQYF.